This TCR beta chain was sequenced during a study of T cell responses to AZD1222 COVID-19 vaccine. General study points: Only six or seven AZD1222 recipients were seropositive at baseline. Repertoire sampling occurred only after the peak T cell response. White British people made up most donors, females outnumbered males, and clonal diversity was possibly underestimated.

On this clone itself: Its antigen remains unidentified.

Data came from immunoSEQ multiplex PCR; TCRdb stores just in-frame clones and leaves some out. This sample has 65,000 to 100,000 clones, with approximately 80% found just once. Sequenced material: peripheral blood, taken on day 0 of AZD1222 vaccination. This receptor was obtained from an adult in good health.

As DNA, the CDR3 is TGTGCCATCGGGACGGGGGGGGCAAACACCGGGGAGCTGTTTTTT. Residues: CAIGTGGANTGELFF. This chain links TRBV10-3 with TRBJ2-2, with 8 bases fitting TRBD2. J lost 2 bases, V lost 8 bases, and 7 bases had no gene match. There are 15 residues in the CDR3. CDR1 and CDR2 (germline): ENHRY, SYGVKD.